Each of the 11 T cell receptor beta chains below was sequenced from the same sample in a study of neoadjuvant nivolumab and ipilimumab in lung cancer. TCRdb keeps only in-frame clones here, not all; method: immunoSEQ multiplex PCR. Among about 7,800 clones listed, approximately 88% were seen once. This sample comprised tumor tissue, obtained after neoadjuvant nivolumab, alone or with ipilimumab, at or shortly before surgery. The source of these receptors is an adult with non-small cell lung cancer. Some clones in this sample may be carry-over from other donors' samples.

The CDR3 sequence: CAISDTDKNTGELFF. The CDR3 nucleotides read TGTGCCATCAGTGATACAGACAAGAACACCGGGGAGCTGTTTTTT. This chain joins TRBV10-3 and TRBJ2-2; D unresolved. V gave up 3 bases and J gave up 1 base, with 9 bases separating them. Germline CDR1 ENHRY, CDR2 SYGVKD. The CDR3 spans 15 residues.

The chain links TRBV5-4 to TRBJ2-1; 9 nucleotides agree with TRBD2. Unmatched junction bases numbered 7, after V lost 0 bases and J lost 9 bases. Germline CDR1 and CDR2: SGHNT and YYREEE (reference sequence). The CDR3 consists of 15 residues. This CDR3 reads CASSLEASGIVEQFF. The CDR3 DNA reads TGTGCCAGCAGCTTGGAGGCTAGCGGGATTGTTGAGCAGTTCTTC. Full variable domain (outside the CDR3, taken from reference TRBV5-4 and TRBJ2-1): ETGVTQSPTHLIKTRGQQVTLRCSSQSGHNTVSWYQQALGQGPQFIFQYYREEENGRGNFPPRFSGLQFPNYSSELNVNALELDDSALYLCASSLEASGIVEQFFGPGTRLTVL.

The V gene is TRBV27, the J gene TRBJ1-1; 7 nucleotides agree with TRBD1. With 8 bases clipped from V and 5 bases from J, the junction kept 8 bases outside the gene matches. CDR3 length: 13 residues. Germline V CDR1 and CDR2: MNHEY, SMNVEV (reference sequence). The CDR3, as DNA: TGTGCCAGCGTGCGACAGGGAGGGACTGAAGCTTTCTTT. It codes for CASVRQGGTEAFF.

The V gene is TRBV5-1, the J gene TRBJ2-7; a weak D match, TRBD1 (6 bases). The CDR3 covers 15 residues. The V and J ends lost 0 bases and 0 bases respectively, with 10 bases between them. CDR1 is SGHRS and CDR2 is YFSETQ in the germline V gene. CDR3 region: CASSLDRESSYEQYF. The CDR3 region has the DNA TGCGCCAGCAGCTTGGACAGGGAGAGCTCCTACGAGCAGTACTTC. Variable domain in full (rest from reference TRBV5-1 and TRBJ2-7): KAGVTQTPRYLIKTRGQQVTLSCSPISGHRSVSWYQQTPGQGLQFLFEYFSETQRNKGNFPGRFSGRQFSNSRSEMNVSTLELGDSALYLCASSLDRESSYEQYFGPGTRLTVT.

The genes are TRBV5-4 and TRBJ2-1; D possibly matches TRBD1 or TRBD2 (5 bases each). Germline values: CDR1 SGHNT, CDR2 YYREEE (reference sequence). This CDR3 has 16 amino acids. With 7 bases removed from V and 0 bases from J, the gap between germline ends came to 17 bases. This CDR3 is CASGGRGPSSYNEQFF. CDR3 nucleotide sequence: TGTGCCAGCGGGGGTCGGGGTCCCAGCTCCTACAATGAGCAGTTCTTC.

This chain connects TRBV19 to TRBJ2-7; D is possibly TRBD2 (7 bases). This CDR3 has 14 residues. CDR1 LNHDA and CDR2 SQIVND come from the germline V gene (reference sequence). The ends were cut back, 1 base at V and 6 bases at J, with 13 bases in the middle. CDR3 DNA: TGTGCCAGTAGTATAGCCCGGGGGGCCGGCGAGCAGTACTTC. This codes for CASSIARGAGEQYF. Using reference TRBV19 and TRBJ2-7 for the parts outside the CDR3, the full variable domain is DGGITQSPKYLFRKEGQNVTLSCEQNLNHDAMYWYRQDPGQGLRLIYYSQIVNDFQKGDIAEGYSVSREKKESFPLTVTSAQKNPTAFYLCASSIARGAGEQYFGPGTRLTVT.

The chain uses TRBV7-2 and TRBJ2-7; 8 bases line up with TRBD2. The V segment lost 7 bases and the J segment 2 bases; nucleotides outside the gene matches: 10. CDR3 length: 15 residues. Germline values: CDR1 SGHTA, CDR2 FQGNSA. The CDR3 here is CASTLTGGATYEQYF. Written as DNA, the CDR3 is TGTGCCAGCACCCTAACGGGGGGGGCCACCTACGAGCAGTACTTC.

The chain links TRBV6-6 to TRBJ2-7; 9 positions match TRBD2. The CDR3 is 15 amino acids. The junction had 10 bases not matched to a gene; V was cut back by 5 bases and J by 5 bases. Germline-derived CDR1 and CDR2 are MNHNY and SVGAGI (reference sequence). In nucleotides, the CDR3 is TGTGCCAGCAGTCCTTGGACTAGCGCGCCCCACGAGCAGTACTTC. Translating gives CASSPWTSAPHEQYF.

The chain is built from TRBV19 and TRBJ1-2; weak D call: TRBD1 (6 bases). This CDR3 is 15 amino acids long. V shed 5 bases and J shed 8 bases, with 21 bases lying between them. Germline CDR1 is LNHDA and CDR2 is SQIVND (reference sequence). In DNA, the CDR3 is TGTGCCAGTAGTTCTATCGAGGACAGAGTGGGCGGCTACACCTTC. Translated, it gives CASSSIEDRVGGYTF.

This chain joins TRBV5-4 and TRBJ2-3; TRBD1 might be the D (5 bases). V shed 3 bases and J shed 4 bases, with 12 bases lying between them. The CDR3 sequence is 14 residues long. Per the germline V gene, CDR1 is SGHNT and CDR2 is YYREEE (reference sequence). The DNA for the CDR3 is TGTGCCAGCAGCTCCCAGGGCACAGCAGATACGCAGTATTTT. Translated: CASSSQGTADTQYF.

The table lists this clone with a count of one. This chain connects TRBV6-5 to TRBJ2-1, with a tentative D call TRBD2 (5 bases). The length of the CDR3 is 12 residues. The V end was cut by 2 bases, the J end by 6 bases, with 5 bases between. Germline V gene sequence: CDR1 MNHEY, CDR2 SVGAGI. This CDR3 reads CASSYRGNEQFF. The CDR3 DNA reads TGTGCCAGCAGTTACCGGGGCAATGAGCAGTTCTTC.